This T cell receptor (beta chain) was captured in a study of cytomegalovirus exposure and HLA in healthy donors. With 60 Vbeta and 13 Jbeta primers, the PCR was carried out. The table came from immunoSEQ multiplex PCR; TCRdb's copy has only in-frame clones and leaves some out. The sample lists some 190,000 clones, 70% to 90% seen once, with around 0.31% in the top ten. The CDR3 extends over 15 amino acids. V lost 5 bases and J lost 5; bases outside the gene matches: 8. Germline V gene sequence: CDR1 LNHDA, CDR2 SQIVND (reference sequence). Broader study findings: There were three CMV-associated chains whose specificity for CMV antigens was confirmed in vitro.

On this clone itself: Antigen: not known.

The clonotype originates from a woman younger than 45 in good health and CMV-seronegative. This rearrangement joins TRBV19 to TRBJ2-1; 8 nucleotides match TRBD1. Sequenced input: PBMCs. The CDR3 nucleotides are TGTGCCAGTAGTGCCCGGACAGGGATCGACAATGAGCAGTTCTTC. Translated, it gives CASSARTGIDNEQFF.